The rows below give T cell receptor beta chains drawn from one sample of a study of shared clonotypes between healthy human individuals. This table comes from immunoSEQ multiplex PCR, and its TCRdb copy is limited to in-frame clones, with some not included. The sample shows about 2.4 million clones, under 95% of them seen only once. Sequencing was done on a sample of naive CD4+ T cells from PBMCs. These receptor sequences come from a young man in good health. Some clones in this sample may be carry-over from other donors' samples. The CDR3 runs from the conserved cysteine through the conserved F or W. A D gene is named only where the DNA matches it firmly. Clone size is not always given. Where it is, it says once, few, many or a class for expanded clones.

CDR3 DNA	CDR3 protein	clone size	V gene	D gene	J gene
TGTGCCAGCGAACGGGGTTCCTACGAGCAGTACTTC	CASERGSYEQYF	NA	TRBV28	NA	TRBJ2-7
TGTGCCAGCAGTTCCTCGGGACTAGCGGGAGTAGGCACAGATACGCAGTATTTT	CASSSSGLAGVGTDTQYF	NA	TRBV2	TRBD2	TRBJ2-3
TGTGCCAGCAGCCGAATAGCGGGGAATGAGCAGTTCTTC	CASSRIAGNEQFF	NA	TRBV7-9	TRBD2	TRBJ2-1
TGCGCCAGCAGCCATACTAGCGGGAGATACAATGAGCAGTTCTTC	CASSHTSGRYNEQFF	NA	TRBV5-8	TRBD2	TRBJ2-1
TGCGCCAGCAGCTTGGGAGGCTCCGAGCAGTACTTC	CASSLGGSEQYF	NA	TRBV5-1	NA	TRBJ2-7
TGTGCCAGCAGCCAAAGCACCCTCCGGATGGCTAGCACAGATACGCAGTATTTT	CASSQSTLRMASTDTQYF	NA	TRBV28	NA	TRBJ2-3
TGTGCCGGGGGACAGCAATACTACGAGCAGTACTTC	CAGGQQYYEQYF	NA	TRBV2	TRBD1	TRBJ2-7
TGTGCCAGCAGCTGGGACAGGGAGGCCAATGAGCAGTTCTTC	CASSWDREANEQFF	NA	TRBV7-9	TRBD1	TRBJ2-1
TGCGCCAGCAGCTTGGGCAGGGCACTGGCTGGGGCCAACGTCCTGACTTTC	CASSLGRALAGANVLTF	NA	TRBV5-1	NA	TRBJ2-6
TGTGCCAGCAGCTCGCAGGGGGCCGGGTACAATGAGCAGTTCTTC	CASSSQGAGYNEQFF	NA	TRBV7-3	TRBD1	TRBJ2-1
TGTGCCAGCAGCGCTTACATCACCGGGGAGCTGTTTTTT	CASSAYITGELFF	once	TRBV2	NA	TRBJ2-2
TGTGCCAGCAGTCTCAGGACAAGCGGCTACACCTTC	CASSLRTSGYTF	NA	TRBV28	NA	TRBJ1-2
TGTGCCAGCAGTCCAGCGGGACATGAGCAGTTCTTC	CASSPAGHEQFF	NA	TRBV28	TRBD2	TRBJ2-1
TGTGCCAGCAGCCGGGGTGTAAACAGGGGGAACACTGAAGCTTTCTTT	CASSRGVNRGNTEAFF	few	TRBV5-4	TRBD1	TRBJ1-1
TGTGCCAGCAGCCATCGGGACAGGGGTAACACCGGGGAGCTGTTTTTT	CASSHRDRGNTGELFF	NA	TRBV4-2	TRBD1	TRBJ2-2
TGCAGCGTTGGACTGTCCTACGAGCAGTACTTC	CSVGLSYEQYF	NA	TRBV29-1	NA	TRBJ2-7
TGTGCCAGCAGCCCCGCTGGGGACAGGGGCTCTAACTATGGCTACACCTTC	CASSPAGDRGSNYGYTF	NA	TRBV11-2	TRBD1	TRBJ1-2
TGTGCCAGCAGCTTTAGTGCTTTTGAGGGTAGCCACACCTTC	CASSFSAFEGSHTF	NA	TRBV5-6	NA	TRBJ1-2
TGTGCCAGCAGCCAAGGAAACACGGCGTACACTGAAGCTTTCTTT	CASSQGNTAYTEAFF	NA	TRBV14	NA	TRBJ1-1
TGTGCCAGCAGTTCCTCAACAAGGACTGAAGCTTTCTTT	CASSSSTRTEAFF	NA	TRBV6-5	NA	TRBJ1-1
TGTGCCAGCTCACCAAGGGCTTTACAGGGAGGCACAGATACGCAGTATTTT	CASSPRALQGGTDTQYF	NA	TRBV18	NA	TRBJ2-3
TGTGCCAGCAAGCTAGACTCCAATGAGCAGTTCTTC	CASKLDSNEQFF	NA	TRBV6-6	NA	TRBJ2-1
TGTGCCAGCAGCTTATGGCCAGGCTCTGGGGCCAACGTCCTGACTTTC	CASSLWPGSGANVLTF	NA	TRBV7-9	NA	TRBJ2-6
TGTGCCAGTAGAGGGAGGGTTCCTGTGGGTTCCAATCAGCCCCAGCATTTT	CASRGRVPVGSNQPQHF	NA	TRBV19	NA	TRBJ1-5
TGTGCCAGCAGCTCAAGGAGATCCTACGAGCAGTACTTC	CASSSRRSYEQYF	once	TRBV11-2	NA	TRBJ2-7
TGTGCCAGCTCACCACCGGCTAGCGGGAGATCCGAGCAGTACTTC	CASSPPASGRSEQYF	NA	TRBV18	TRBD2	TRBJ2-7
TGTGCCAGCAGCTTAGGGCAGGGAGGACGTCAGCCCCAGCATTTT	CASSLGQGGRQPQHF	NA	TRBV11-2	NA	TRBJ1-5
TGTGCCAGCAGCGGATGGGTTGGCTCTGGAAACACCATATATTTT	CASSGWVGSGNTIYF	NA	TRBV11-2	NA	TRBJ1-3
TGTGCCAGCAGAAACCGGGGGACTAGCGGGAAGGGGCAGTTCTTC	CASRNRGTSGKGQFF	NA	TRBV28	TRBD2	TRBJ2-1
TGTGCCAGCGGATTTAGTAAAGAGACCCAGTACTTC	CASGFSKETQYF	NA	TRBV7-8	NA	TRBJ2-5
TGTGCCACGGGTATGGTTCCTGAGCAGTTCTTC	CATGMVPEQFF	NA	TRBV6-6	NA	TRBJ2-1
TGTGCCAGCAGCTTGGGCGCTCTACTTAGCACAGATACGCAGTATTTT	CASSLGALLSTDTQYF	NA	TRBV5-6	NA	TRBJ2-3
TGTGCCAGCAGCAAAGGACAGGGAGAGACCCAGTACTTC	CASSKGQGETQYF	NA	TRBV7-3	TRBD1	TRBJ2-5
TGCAGCGTTAGTAGGGCCTACGAGCAGTACTTC	CSVSRAYEQYF	NA	TRBV29-1	NA	TRBJ2-7
TGTGCCAGCAGTTACCAGGGACAGGGACGGTCACCCCTCCACTTT	CASSYQGQGRSPLHF	NA	TRBV6-5	TRBD1	TRBJ1-6
TGTGCCAGCAGCATGGACAGGGCTCAGCCCCAGCATTTT	CASSMDRAQPQHF	once	TRBV7-8	TRBD1	TRBJ1-5
TGTGCCAGCAAGTCCCAAGGCACCAACACTGAAGCTTTCTTT	CASKSQGTNTEAFF	NA	TRBV2	NA	TRBJ1-1